The sequence of this T cell receptor (beta chain) was determined in a study of OX40 agonist ivuxolimab in advanced cancers. General notes on the study: Ivuxolimab, which targeted the costimulatory receptor OX40 (CD134), was an agonistic, fully human IgG2 monoclonal antibody. Intravenous ivuxolimab was administered to patients every 2 weeks at six dose levels: 0.01, 0.1, 0.3, 1.5, 3 and 10 mg/kg. Of the roughly 52 patients in dose escalation, approximately 20 had hepatocellular carcinoma, approximately 15 had melanoma, 9 had renal cell carcinoma and 9 had head and neck cancer. In the dose-escalation cohort, more than 80% of patients were male, and the mean age was roughly 60 years with a range of roughly 23 to 79. Prior anti-PD-1, anti-PD-L1 or anti-CTLA-4 therapy was permitted, and 40% to 50% of dose-escalation patients had received checkpoint inhibitors. Three dose-escalation patients achieved partial responses, one with hepatocellular carcinoma and two with cutaneous melanoma. The purpose of peripheral TCRbeta sequencing was to test whether ivuxolimab changed TCR sequence diversity and led to clonal T-cell expansion. The monotherapy dose-escalation portion (N ≈ 50 patients) of the phase I ivuxolimab trial is reported in the paper. General study outcomes and caveats: Low levels of normalized T-cell clonal expansion were also seen in some patients who did not respond. Which antigens the clonally expanded peripheral T cells were specific for was not determined. At doses from 0.1 to 3.0 mg/kg, clonal expansion was seen in both CD4+ and CD8+ blood T cells between baseline and week 6. After ivuxolimab, CD8+ T cells had more expanded clones than CD4+ T cells on average. In the 0.1-3.0 mg/kg groups, partial responders had among the lowest normalized peripheral clonal expansion, particularly in CD8+ T cells.

Patients with autoimmune disease history or receiving systemic immunosuppression were excluded from the trial. Peripheral blood for TCR sequencing was drawn from every dose cohort at baseline, at cycle 4 day 1 and at cycle 7 day 1. Samples came from an open-label, multicenter, first-in-human phase I dose-escalation trial of ivuxolimab. Adults with locally advanced or metastatic melanoma, renal cell, hepatocellular, or head and neck squamous cell carcinoma were enrolled in the trial. CD4+ and CD8+ T cells were sorted separately from peripheral blood before TCR sequencing. From the germline V gene, CDR1 is SNHLY and CDR2 is FYNNEI. The CDR3 runs 17 residues from the cysteine to the phenylalanine. The entry retains the CDR3 DNA only, 51 bases that are in frame from base 1. V is clipped by 6 bases and J by 0 bases, and the sequence between their germline boundaries is 15 bases long. For sequencing of the TCRbeta CDR3 region, genomic DNA was extracted from the sorted cells. TCRbeta CDR3 regions were sequenced using the immunoSEQ Assay. The source is immuneACCESS, and TCRdb retained only in-frame sequences with V and J called. Part of the clones is not carried over; for the studies checked, unresolved V genes explain less than half of this, and the remainder is unexplained. The sample records fewer than 70,000 clones, roughly 83% of which are singletons. The ten largest clones capture roughly 2.8% of the sample.

To note about this clone: There is no known antigen for this receptor. It has no much larger one-base neighbor in the sample; base qualities were not kept.

This sample comprised CD4+ or CD8+ T cells sorted from blood, obtained in a trial of the OX40 agonist ivuxolimab. The clonotype was recovered from an adult with an advanced solid tumor such as melanoma, head and neck, liver or kidney cancer. The rearrangement joined TRBV2 to TRBJ1-6, with TRBD1 perhaps the D gene, on 5 matching bases. The DNA is TGTGCCAGCAGGACGGGGCTCCCGAGCTCCTATAATTCACCCCTCCACTTT. It codes for CASRTGLPSSYNSPLHF.